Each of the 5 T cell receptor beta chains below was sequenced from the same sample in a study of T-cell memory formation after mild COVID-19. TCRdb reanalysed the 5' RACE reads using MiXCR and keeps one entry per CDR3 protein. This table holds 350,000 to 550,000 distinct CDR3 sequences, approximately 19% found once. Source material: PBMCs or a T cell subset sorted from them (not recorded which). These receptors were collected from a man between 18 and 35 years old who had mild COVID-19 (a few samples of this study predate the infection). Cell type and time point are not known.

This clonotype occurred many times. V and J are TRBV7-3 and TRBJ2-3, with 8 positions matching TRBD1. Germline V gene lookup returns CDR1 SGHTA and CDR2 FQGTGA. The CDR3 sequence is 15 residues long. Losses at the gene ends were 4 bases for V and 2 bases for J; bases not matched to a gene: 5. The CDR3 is CASSSRDRITDTQYF. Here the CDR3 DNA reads TGTGCCAGCAGCTCCCGGGACAGGATCACAGATACGCAGTATTTT.

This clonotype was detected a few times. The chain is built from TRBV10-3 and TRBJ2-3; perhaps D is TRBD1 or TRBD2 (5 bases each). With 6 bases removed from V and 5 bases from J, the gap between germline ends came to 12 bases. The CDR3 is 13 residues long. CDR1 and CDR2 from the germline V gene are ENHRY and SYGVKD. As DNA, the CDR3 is TGTGCCATCAGGGGGACGTCCCTAGATACGCAGTATTTT. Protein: CAIRGTSLDTQYF.

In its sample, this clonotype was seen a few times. The CDR3 protein is CASSFNGNPTDTQYF. The CDR3 DNA reads TGTGCCAGCAGCTTTAACGGCAATCCCACAGATACGCAGTATTTT. The rearrangement links TRBV7-6 to TRBJ2-3; D remains ambiguous. This CDR3 is built from 15 residues. Germline lookup yields CDR1 SGHVS and CDR2 FNYEAQ. Trimming cost V 3 bases and J 2 bases, with 12 bases left between them.

In DNA form, the CDR3 reads TGTGCCAGCAGCCAATGGACAGTCTATGGCTACACCTTC. Protein: CASSQWTVYGYTF. This sequence joins TRBV16 and TRBJ1-2, with D perhaps TRBD1 (6 bases). V was pared by 1 base and J by 4 bases, with 7 bases between. Germline CDR1 is KGHSY and CDR2 is FQNENV. The CDR3 is made up of 13 amino acids.

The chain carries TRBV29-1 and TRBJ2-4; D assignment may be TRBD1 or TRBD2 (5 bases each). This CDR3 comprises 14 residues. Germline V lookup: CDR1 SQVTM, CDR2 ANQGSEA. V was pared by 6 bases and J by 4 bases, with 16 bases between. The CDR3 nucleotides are TGCAGCGTAGGCAGACTCGAGGGGAAAAACATTCAGTACTTC. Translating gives CSVGRLEGKNIQYF. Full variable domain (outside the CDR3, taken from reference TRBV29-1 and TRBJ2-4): SAVISQKPSRDICQRGTSLTIQCQVDSQVTMMFWYRQQPGQSLTLIATANQGSEATYESGFVIDKFPISRPNLTFSTLTVSNMSPEDSSIYLCSVGRLEGKNIQYFGAGTRLSVL.